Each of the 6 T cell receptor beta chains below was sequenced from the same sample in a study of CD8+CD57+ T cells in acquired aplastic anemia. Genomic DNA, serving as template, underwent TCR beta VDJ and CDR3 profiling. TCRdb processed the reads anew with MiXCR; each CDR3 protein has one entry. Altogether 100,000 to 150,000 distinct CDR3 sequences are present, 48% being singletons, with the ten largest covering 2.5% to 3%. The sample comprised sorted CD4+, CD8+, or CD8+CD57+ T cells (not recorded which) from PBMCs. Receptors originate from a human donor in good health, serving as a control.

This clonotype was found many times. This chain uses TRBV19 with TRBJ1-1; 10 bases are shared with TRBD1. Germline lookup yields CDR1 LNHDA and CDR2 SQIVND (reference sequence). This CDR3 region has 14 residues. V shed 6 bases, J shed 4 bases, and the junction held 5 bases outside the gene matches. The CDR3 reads CASRRDRGLTEAFF. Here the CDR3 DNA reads TGTGCCAGTAGACGGGACAGGGGCCTCACTGAAGCTTTCTTT. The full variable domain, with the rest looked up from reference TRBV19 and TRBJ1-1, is DGGITQSPKYLFRKEGQNVTLSCEQNLNHDAMYWYRQDPGQGLRLIYYSQIVNDFQKGDIAEGYSVSREKKESFPLTVTSAQKNPTAFYLCASRRDRGLTEAFFGQGTRLTVV.

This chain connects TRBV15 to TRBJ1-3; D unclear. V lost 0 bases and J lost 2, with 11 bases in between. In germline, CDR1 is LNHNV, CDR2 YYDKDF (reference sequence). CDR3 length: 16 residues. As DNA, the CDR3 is TGTGCCACCAGCAGAGATGTGGGGTTTGCTGGAAACACCATATATTTT. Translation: CATSRDVGFAGNTIYF.

The DNA of the CDR3 is TGTGCCAGCAGCCAAGACCTAGCGTTGGGCACCGGGGAGCTGTTTTTT. As protein: CASSQDLALGTGELFF. The chain employs TRBV14 and TRBJ2-2, with a possible D match to TRBD2 (6 bases). There are 16 residues in the CDR3. Germline V gene lookup returns CDR1 SGHDN and CDR2 FVKESK. V lost 0 bases and J 4 bases, leaving 12 bases between the germline ends.

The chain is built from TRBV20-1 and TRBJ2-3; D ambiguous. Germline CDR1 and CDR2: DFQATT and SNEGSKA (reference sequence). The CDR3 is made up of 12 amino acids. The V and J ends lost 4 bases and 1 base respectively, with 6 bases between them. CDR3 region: CSAIPGTDTQYF. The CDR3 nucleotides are TGCAGTGCTATACCGGGCACAGATACGCAGTATTTT.

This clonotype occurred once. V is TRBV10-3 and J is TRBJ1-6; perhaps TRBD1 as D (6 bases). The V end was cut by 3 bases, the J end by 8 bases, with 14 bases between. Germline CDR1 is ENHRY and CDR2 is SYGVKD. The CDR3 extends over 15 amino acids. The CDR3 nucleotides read TGTGCCATCAGTGAAGGGGCAGGGGCCGATTCACCCCTCCACTTT. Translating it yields CAISEGAGADSPLHF.

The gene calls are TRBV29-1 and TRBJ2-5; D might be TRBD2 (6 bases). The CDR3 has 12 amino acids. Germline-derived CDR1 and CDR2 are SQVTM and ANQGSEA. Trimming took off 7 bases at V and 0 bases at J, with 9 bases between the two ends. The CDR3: CSAGLNQETQYF. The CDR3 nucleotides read TGCAGCGCTGGACTAAACCAAGAGACCCAGTACTTC.